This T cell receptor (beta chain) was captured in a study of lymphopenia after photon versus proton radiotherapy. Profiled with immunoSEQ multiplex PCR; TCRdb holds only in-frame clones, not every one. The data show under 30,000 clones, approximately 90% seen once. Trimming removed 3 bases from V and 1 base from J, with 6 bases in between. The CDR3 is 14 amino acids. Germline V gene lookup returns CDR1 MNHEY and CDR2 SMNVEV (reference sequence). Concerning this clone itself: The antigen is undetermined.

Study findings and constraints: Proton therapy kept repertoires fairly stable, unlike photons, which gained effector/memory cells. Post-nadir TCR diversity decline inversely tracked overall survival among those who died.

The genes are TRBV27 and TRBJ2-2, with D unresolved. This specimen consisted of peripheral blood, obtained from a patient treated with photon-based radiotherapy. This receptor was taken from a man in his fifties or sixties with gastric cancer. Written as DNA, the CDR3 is TGTGCCAGCAGTTTTTTGGGGAACACCGGGGAGCTGTTTTTT. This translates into CASSFLGNTGELFF.